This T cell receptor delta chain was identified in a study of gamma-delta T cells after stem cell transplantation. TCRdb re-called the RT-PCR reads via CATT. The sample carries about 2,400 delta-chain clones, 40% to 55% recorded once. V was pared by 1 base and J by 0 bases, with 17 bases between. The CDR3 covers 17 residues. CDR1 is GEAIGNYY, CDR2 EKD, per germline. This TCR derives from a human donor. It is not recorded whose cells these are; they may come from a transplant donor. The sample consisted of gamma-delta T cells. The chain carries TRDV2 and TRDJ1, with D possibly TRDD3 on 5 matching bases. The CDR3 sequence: CACDTVGITAYTDKLIF. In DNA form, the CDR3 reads TGTGCCTGTGACACGGTTGGGATCACCGCGTACACCGATAAACTCATCTTT.